The 20 T cell receptor beta chains reported below all come from one sample, sequenced in a study of blood T cell repertoires in COVID-19. Sequencing was performed with immunoSEQ multiplex PCR; in TCRdb, only in-frame clones are kept and a portion is missing. The data contain 200,000 to 300,000 clones, approximately 86% of them seen just once; the ten biggest clones take up roughly 5%. The material sequenced was peripheral blood. Receptors were obtained from a woman aged 60 to 75 with COVID-19, enrolled during active disease.

The chain joins TRBV9 to TRBJ2-3, with D hard to call. CDR1 SGDLS and CDR2 YYNGEE come from the germline V gene. Trimming cost V 3 bases and J 0 bases, with 11 bases left between them. This CDR3 contains 15 residues. CDR3 loop: CASSGLEPSTDTQYF. CDR3 bases: TGTGCCAGCAGCGGGCTAGAACCAAGCACAGATACGCAGTATTTT.

DNA of the CDR3: TGTGCCAGCAGCCAAAACCCAGGGGTGGCCTATAATTCACCCCTCCACTTT. Translated: CASSQNPGVAYNSPLHF. This chain joins TRBV5-4 and TRBJ1-6, with a possible D match to TRBD1 (6 bases). Germline V CDR1 and CDR2: SGHNT, YYREEE (reference sequence). The CDR3 loop spans 17 amino acids. V was cut by 4 bases and J by 2 bases, with 16 bases left in between.

Only a few counts were recorded for this clone. The genes are TRBV5-4 and TRBJ2-3; D is ambiguous. The CDR3 is made up of 13 amino acids. Germline assignment: CDR1 SGHNT and CDR2 YYREEE (reference sequence). The V and J ends lost 0 bases and 3 bases respectively, with 5 bases between them. The CDR3 here is CASSLAGTDTQYF. In nucleotides, the CDR3 is TGTGCCAGCAGCTTGGCGGGTACAGATACGCAGTATTTT.

The chain joins TRBV27 to TRBJ1-2; 9 bases fit TRBD1. The V gene's germline CDR1 is MNHEY and CDR2 SMNVEV (reference sequence). V shed 1 base, J shed 6 bases, and the junction held 3 bases outside the gene matches. This CDR3 region has 14 residues. The CDR3 region has the DNA TGTGCCAGCAGTTTATGGGGACAGGGTAATGGCTACACCTTC. This encodes CASSLWGQGNGYTF.

The rearrangement joins TRBV28 to TRBJ1-1; 9 nucleotides line up with TRBD1. The CDR3 is made up of 15 amino acids. The ends lost 6 bases at V and 1 base at J; junction bases unmatched: 6. CDR1 and CDR2 (germline): MDHEN, SYDVKM. This CDR3 is CASSRTGVPNTEAFF. Here the CDR3 DNA reads TGTGCCAGCAGCCGGACAGGGGTACCGAACACTGAAGCTTTCTTT.

This clone was detected only a few times. In DNA form, the CDR3 reads TGTGCCAGCAGCTACCAAACCTCGGGACTAAAAGAGACCCAGTACTTC. Its protein product is CASSYQTSGLKETQYF. The chain couples TRBV28 to TRBJ2-5; 7 bases map to TRBD2. Germline V gives CDR1 MDHEN, CDR2 SYDVKM. The CDR3 contains 16 residues. Unmatched junction bases numbered 13, after V lost 6 bases and J lost 3 bases.

The gene calls are TRBV7-3 and TRBJ2-7; D not certain. Trimming stripped 2 bases from V and 5 bases from J, with 13 bases between. CDR3 length: 14 residues. The germline CDR1 and CDR2 sequences are SGHTA and FQGTGA. DNA of the CDR3: TGTGCCAGCAGCTTAGACGGCTCGAGGAACGAGCAGTACTTC. Translating gives CASSLDGSRNEQYF.

This chain uses TRBV5-8 with TRBJ2-3, with 7 bases fitting TRBD2. From germline, CDR1 is SGHTS and CDR2 YDEGEE. V lost 6 bases, J lost 6 bases, and 16 bases stayed unmatched. The CDR3 length is 16 residues. CDR3 protein: CASTNYVGGYGDTQYF. The CDR3 DNA reads TGTGCCAGCACCAATTATGTGGGAGGGTACGGGGATACGCAGTATTTT.

The chain combines TRBV5-1 with TRBJ1-2; TRBD1 aligns across 7 bases. After removal of 4 bases from V and 4 bases from J, the junction contained 10 bases not matched to a gene. This CDR3 spans 15 amino acids. Germline loops: CDR1 SGHRS, CDR2 YFSETQ. The CDR3 DNA reads TGCGCCAGCAGCCAGCAGACAGGGTATAGCTATGGCTACACCTTC. The encoded protein is CASSQQTGYSYGYTF.

The chain carries TRBV27 and TRBJ2-5, with 7 bases aligning to TRBD2. Losses at the gene ends were 3 bases for V and 5 bases for J; bases not matched to a gene: 9. Germline V lookup: CDR1 MNHEY, CDR2 SMNVEV (reference sequence). This CDR3 comprises 15 residues. The CDR3 sequence is CASSLEAGGSETQYF. The DNA of the CDR3 is TGTGCCAGCAGTTTGGAGGCCGGGGGGTCGGAGACCCAGTACTTC.

The chain joins TRBV6-6 to TRBJ1-2; TRBD1 matches 8 bases. CDR1 is MNHNY, CDR2 SVGAGI, per germline (reference sequence). CDR3 length: 13 residues. V lost 6 bases to trimming and J lost 3 bases; unmatched junction nucleotides: 3. The CDR3 DNA sequence: TGTGCCAGCAGAACACAGGGGGACTATGGCTACACCTTC. Its translation is CASRTQGDYGYTF.

The chain couples TRBV19 to TRBJ1-5, with 7 bases matching TRBD1. V dropped 4 bases and J dropped 3; count of bases not matched to a gene: 9. This CDR3 is 16 amino acids long. The germline V gene has CDR1 LNHDA and CDR2 SQIVND (reference sequence). The chain's CDR3 is CASSNQAGTVNQPQHF. In DNA, the CDR3 is TGTGCCAGTAGTAATCAGGCGGGGACAGTCAATCAGCCCCAGCATTTT.

V usage is TRBV28 and J usage is TRBJ2-3; the D is unclear. The germline V gene encodes CDR1 MDHEN and CDR2 SYDVKM. V shed 6 bases and J shed 6 bases, with 13 bases lying between them. The CDR3 extends over 13 amino acids. DNA of the CDR3: TGTGCCAGCAGCCCTTCGGGTCTGGATACGCAGTATTTT. Amino acids: CASSPSGLDTQYF.

The chain has TRBV18 and TRBJ2-2, with 9 bases that match TRBD2. The J segment lost 1 base and the V segment lost 6 bases, leaving 6 bases of the junction unmatched. The CDR3 has 16 amino acids. The V gene's germline CDR1 is KGHSH and CDR2 LQKENI. CDR3 protein: CASSRREGVNTGELFF. For the CDR3, the DNA is TGTGCCAGCTCGCGGCGGGAGGGAGTGAACACCGGGGAGCTGTTTTTT.

The chain carries TRBV10-2 and TRBJ2-1; 13 nucleotides match TRBD2. CDR1 and CDR2 from the germline V gene are WSHSY and SAAADI. After removal of 6 bases from V and 3 bases from J, the junction contained 8 bases not matched to a gene. This CDR3 is built from 17 residues. The CDR3 DNA sequence: TGCGCCAGCAGAAGACTAGCGGGAGGCCGGGACTACAATGAGCAGTTCTTC. This gives the protein CASRRLAGGRDYNEQFF.

V and J are TRBV2 and TRBJ2-1, with D maybe TRBD2 (6 bases). The CDR3 consists of 14 residues. Germline V gene sequence: CDR1 SNHLY, CDR2 FYNNEI. The V gene lost 8 bases and the J gene lost 1 base, with 12 bases spanning the gap. CDR3 sequence reads: CASYKSGSYNEQFF. CDR3 sequence (DNA): TGTGCCAGCTACAAGAGCGGGTCCTACAATGAGCAGTTCTTC. Variable domain in full (rest from reference TRBV2 and TRBJ2-1): EPEVTQTPSHQVTQMGQEVILRCVPISNHLYFYWYRQILGQKVEFLVSFYNNEISEKSEIFDDQFSVERPDGSNFTLKIRSTKLEDSAMYFCASYKSGSYNEQFFGPGTRLTVL.

The CDR3 bases are TGTGCCAGCAGTTACCCGGACAGGGTGAGTGGTGGCTACACCTTC. It codes for CASSYPDRVSGGYTF. The chain is built from TRBV28 and TRBJ1-2; 8 bases map to TRBD1. J lost 7 bases, V lost 4 bases, and 11 bases had no gene match. Germline V gives CDR1 MDHEN, CDR2 SYDVKM. The CDR3 is 15 amino acids.

This chain connects TRBV7-2 to TRBJ1-5; D is uncertain. The germline gives CDR1 SGHTA, CDR2 FQGNSA. Deletions cut 3 bases from V and 8 bases from J, with 8 bases between. The CDR3 has 12 residues. CDR3 protein: CASSLYAKPQHF. The CDR3 nucleotides are TGTGCCAGCAGCTTGTACGCTAAGCCCCAGCATTTT.

The chain joins TRBV6-5 to TRBJ1-5; D is perhaps TRBD1 (6 bases). The ends were cut back, 5 bases at V and 1 base at J, with 12 bases in the middle. Germline CDR1 is MNHEY and CDR2 is SVGAGI. The CDR3 sequence is 15 residues long. CDR3 in DNA: TGTGCCAGCAGTCCGACAGGACAGAGCAATCAGCCCCAGCATTTT. This sequence encodes CASSPTGQSNQPQHF.

The chain employs TRBV28 and TRBJ1-2, with TRBD1 matching 10 bases. From germline, CDR1 is MDHEN and CDR2 SYDVKM. CDR3 length: 15 amino acids. V trimming: 6 bases; J trimming: 7 bases; junction bases outside the gene matches: 11. The DNA of the CDR3 is TGTGCCAGCAGCTTACCGGGACAGGGGATGCGTGGCTACACCTTC. Translated, it gives CASSLPGQGMRGYTF.